Below, 14 T cell receptor beta chains from the same sample are listed, as sequenced in a study of blood T cell repertoires in COVID-19. Method: immunoSEQ multiplex PCR; TCRdb's copy keeps in-frame clones and lacks some. The sample holds tens of thousands of clones, approximately 82% seen once. Specimen: peripheral blood. Every receptor here comes from a human donor in a cohort sampled during active COVID-19.

The genes are TRBV6-5 and TRBJ1-1, with D tentatively TRBD1 (5 bases). The CDR3 runs to 15 residues. V lost 1 base to trimming and J lost 5 bases, with 14 bases between them. Germline CDR1 is MNHEY and CDR2 is SVGAGI. The DNA for the CDR3 is TGTGCCAGCAGTTACTTGGGGGGTATGGGAACTGAAGCTTTCTTT. Protein sequence: CASSYLGGMGTEAFF.

The chain couples TRBV6-5 to TRBJ1-1; 12 bases map to TRBD1. Germline lookup yields CDR1 MNHEY and CDR2 SVGAGI. V lost 4 bases, J lost 4 bases, and 7 bases stayed unmatched. The CDR3 is 16 residues long. CDR3 DNA: TGTGCCAGCAGTTCGGGACAGGGGGCCTCGGGCACTGAAGCTTTCTTT. This translates into CASSSGQGASGTEAFF.

The V gene is TRBV15, the J gene TRBJ2-1, with TRBD2 matching over 11 bases. There are 15 residues in the CDR3. Trimming at V came to 8 bases and at J to 0 bases, leaving 3 bases not matched to a gene. The germline V gene has CDR1 LNHNV and CDR2 YYDKDF (reference sequence). CDR3 sequence reads: CATSTSGSSYNEQFF. CDR3 coding DNA: TGTGCCACCTCTACTAGCGGGAGCTCCTACAATGAGCAGTTCTTC.

The chain employs TRBV7-2 and TRBJ2-7; 10 bases map to TRBD1. The CDR3 spans 15 residues. CDR1 is SGHTA, CDR2 FQGNSA, per germline. After removal of 5 bases from V and 4 bases from J, the junction contained 8 bases not matched to a gene. As DNA, the CDR3 is TGTGCCAGCAGCCCAGACAGGGGGCCTGTGTACGAGCAGTACTTC. It codes for CASSPDRGPVYEQYF.

This sequence joins TRBV30 and TRBJ1-2; weak D call: TRBD1 (6 bases). The CDR3 is 15 amino acids. The V gene's germline CDR1 is GTSNPN and CDR2 SVGIG (reference sequence). V was pared by 5 bases and J by 4 bases, with 20 bases between. The CDR3 DNA sequence: TGTGCCTGGGGGAATCCAGGGACAACGGGCTATGGCTACACCTTC. Translation: CAWGNPGTTGYGYTF.

The chain joins TRBV5-1 to TRBJ2-3; 10 nucleotides agree with TRBD2. This CDR3 spans 15 amino acids. Germline CDR1 and CDR2: SGHRS and YFSETQ. V shed 5 bases and J 4 bases; nucleotides not matched to a gene: 7. DNA for the CDR3: TGCGCCAGCAGTCCACTAGCGGGGACTTCAGATACGCAGTATTTT. This translates into CASSPLAGTSDTQYF.

The chain links TRBV4-2 to TRBJ2-2; D is unclear. Trimming shortened V by 3 bases and J by 2 bases, and 7 bases separated the two germline ends. The CDR3 consists of 14 residues. CDR1 is LGHNA and CDR2 is YNFKEQ in the germline V gene. This CDR3 is CASSHPTNTGELFF. In DNA, the CDR3 is TGTGCCAGCAGCCACCCCACTAACACCGGGGAGCTGTTTTTT.

The rearrangement uses TRBV27 and TRBJ2-5; tentative D call: TRBD2 (6 bases). Germline V gives CDR1 MNHEY, CDR2 SMNVEV (reference sequence). CDR3 length: 13 residues. V was clipped by 5 bases and J by 8 bases, with 15 bases between them. The CDR3 loop is CASSGPGRGTQYF. In DNA form, the CDR3 reads TGTGCCAGCAGTGGCCCGGGGCGGGGAACCCAGTACTTC.

The chain is built from TRBV4-3 and TRBJ2-7; D not certain. The CDR3 runs to 16 residues. Germline V CDR1 and CDR2: LGHNA, YSLEER. V was pared by 0 bases and J by 0 bases, with 12 bases between. Written as DNA, the CDR3 is TGCGCCAGCAGCCAAGAGCCGCAACAGAGCTCCTACGAGCAGTACTTC. This translates into CASSQEPQQSSYEQYF.

The chain links TRBV27 to TRBJ1-4, with no clear D. The germline V gene has CDR1 MNHEY and CDR2 SMNVEV (reference sequence). Trimming shortened V by 6 bases and J by 6 bases, and 11 bases separated the two germline ends. The CDR3 is made up of 13 amino acids. The CDR3, as DNA: TGTGCCAGCAGGAGGGCGTCCTATGAAAAACTGTTTTTT. The encoded protein is CASRRASYEKLFF.

The chain has TRBV3-1 (or the pseudogene TRBV3-2) and TRBJ2-7; 10 nucleotides agree with TRBD2. Germline CDR1 and CDR2: LGHDT and YNNKEL (reference sequence). The CDR3 is 15 amino acids. V was pared by 4 bases and J by 7 bases, with 10 bases of the junction left unmatched. CDR3 nucleotides: TGTGCCAGCAGCCCTATCAGCGGGGGGGCTAAAGAGCAGTACTTC. It codes for CASSPISGGAKEQYF.

The V and J genes are TRBV7-3 and TRBJ1-1; D may be TRBD1 (5 bases). Germline V lookup: CDR1 SGHTA, CDR2 FQGTGA. The CDR3 covers 14 residues. The V and J ends lost 4 bases and 3 bases respectively, with 12 bases between them. CDR3 sequence (DNA): TGTGCCAGCAGCTACTCCCCGGGGGACACTGAAGCTTTCTTT. Amino acid sequence: CASSYSPGDTEAFF.

The J gene is TRBJ2-7, the V gene TRBV3-1 (or the pseudogene TRBV3-2), with TRBD1 matching over 8 bases. Germline assignment: CDR1 LGHDT and CDR2 YNNKEL (reference sequence). This CDR3 comprises 16 residues. With V trimmed by 4 bases and J by 6 bases, 14 bases remained unmatched. The CDR3 here is CASSRAAGGYSSEQYF. CDR3 nucleotide sequence: TGTGCCAGCAGCCGGGCAGCAGGGGGCTACTCTTCCGAGCAGTACTTC.

This clone was counted only a few times. The chain combines TRBV19 with TRBJ1-5; D not resolved. The V end was cut by 2 bases, the J end by 4 bases, with 12 bases between. The length of the CDR3 is 15 residues. CDR1 LNHDA and CDR2 SQIVND come from the germline V gene (reference sequence). DNA for the CDR3: TGTGCCAGTAGTATAATTGGCGGAGTAAATCAGCCCCAGCATTTT. Translation gives CASSIIGGVNQPQHF.